The sequence of this TCR beta chain was determined in a study of T cell responses to AZD1222 COVID-19 vaccine (dated by TCRdb to the early 2020s). Study-wide context: AZD1222 recipients whose second dose came at about 4 weeks and those whose second dose came at about 12 weeks were combined into one group, since spike-specific TCR depth and breadth did not differ between the two schedules. TCR sequencing covered roughly 230 trial participants: 200 to 210 given two doses of AZD1222 and approximately 26 given two doses of MenACWY control vaccine. Trial participants were enrolled by age into subgroups of 18-55, 56-69 and 70-plus years, and around 150, 28 and 57 TCR-sequenced participants, respectively, were included in these subgroups.

This sample's time point label indicates: baseline before first vaccination. The vaccinee samples were drawn from two UK trials, COV001 and COV002, one of which was a single-blind randomized controlled phase 2/3 trial testing AZD1222 (ChAdOx1 nCoV-19) in healthy adults. Trial participant PBMC samples were collected at day 0 and day 28 after the second dose for TCRbeta chain sequencing. The CDR3 regions of human TCRbeta chains were analyzed by immunosequencing. Under the source paper's analysis protocol: TCRs in the repertoires were compared against a reference library of SARS-CoV-2-specific TCRs that had been generated with the MIRA antigen-specificity platform. Breadth was defined as the fraction of unique TCRs that were SARS-CoV-2-associated. Depth was defined as the fraction of total T cells that were SARS-CoV-2-associated. Using the MIRA data, each spike-specific TCR was assigned both to the spike region to which the TCR was reactive and to a CD4 or CD8 class. Log10-transformed breadth and depth values were compared by one-way ANOVA with Sidak's multiple comparisons tests. TCRdb mirrors the immuneACCESS table, restricted to in-frame sequences. Some clones are absent from its copies; in checked studies, under half trace to an unresolved V gene, and the reason for the others is unknown. V and J calls and clone size are those listed in that table; D and trimming were worked out from the DNA. The sample yields 90,000 to 150,000 clones; roughly 92% were counted once. 4.5% of the sample lies in the top ten.

Of note for this clone: Which antigen it targets is not known. No quality values exist for individual bases; no much larger clone is one base distant.

Overall study results and their limits: Spike-specific TCR breadth and depth rose significantly after two AZD1222 doses compared with day 0 and with MenACWY recipients. Conclusions about previously exposed vaccinees were limited because only a handful of AZD1222 recipients were SARS-CoV-2 seropositive at baseline. The 56-69-year group was small, and its depth increase did not reach significance, likely because of low power. Reportedly, almost half of the unique spike-specific TCRs recognized epitopes lying outside the regions that are mutated in the B.1.351 and B.1.1.7 variants. Most participants were white British and females outnumbered males, and the authors suggested that clonal diversity may have been underestimated. CD4 TCRs associated with the vaccine covered the entire spike protein, and the dominant responses were in regions 160-218 and 743-854. Because no day 14 peak-response samples were available, repertoires were characterized only after the peak T cell response.

The CDR3 contains 14 residues, cysteine and phenylalanine counted. Only the CDR3 DNA stays, 42 bases, in frame from base 1. Deletion took 4 bases off V and 3 bases off J, with a span of 13 bases between the germline ends. CDR1 and CDR2, looked up from the germline V gene (reference sequence), are SEHNR and FQNEAQ. The chain was built from TRBV7-9 and TRBJ2-7; possibly the D gene is TRBD1, per 7 matching bases. This TCR was sampled from an adult in good health. Sequences were derived from peripheral blood, sampled on day 0 of AZD1222 vaccination. The nucleotide sequence is given as TGTGCCAGCAGCTACCCAGGGGGGCGCTACGAGCAGTACTTC. Translation gives CASSYPGGRYEQYF.